This TCR beta chain appears in the sequencing data of a study of cytomegalovirus exposure and HLA in healthy donors. At the level of the study: An earlier analysis identified 120 million or so unique TCR beta sequences in about 180 million T cells.

The CDR3 is made up of 19 amino acids. The J segment lost 0 bases and the V segment lost 3 bases, leaving 19 bases of the junction unmatched. Germline V gives CDR1 GTSNPN, CDR2 SVGIG (reference sequence). Primers: 60 Vbeta forward and 13 Jbeta reverse. Produced via immunoSEQ multiplex PCR; TCRdb's table is partial and in-frame only. Of some 86,000 clones detected, about 67% appear once; the ten largest clones hold 2% to 2.5%. The source material was PBMCs. The receptor's source is a man aged 30 to 45 in good health and CMV-seronegative. This chain joins TRBV30 and TRBJ2-7; 8 bases align to TRBD2. CDR3 amino acids: CAWRKFVTSAGGSSYEQYF. The CDR3 DNA is TGTGCCTGGAGGAAATTTGTAACTAGCGCGGGGGGAAGCTCCTACGAGCAGTACTTC.